What follows are 17 T cell receptor beta chains derived from one specimen sequenced in a study of PD-L1 blockade in urothelial cancer. Clones were sequenced by immunoSEQ multiplex PCR, and TCRdb holds only the in-frame ones, with some missing. This table has fewer than 95,000 clones, roughly 84% appearing once. The time point is: pretreatment peripheral blood. The source was PBMCs, collected around atezolizumab (anti-PD-L1) treatment. Receptors originate from a man in his sixties with urothelial cancer.

The chain recombines TRBV5-1 with TRBJ2-1, with 7 bases aligning to TRBD2. The germline V gene encodes CDR1 SGHRS and CDR2 YFSETQ. With V trimmed by 2 bases and J by 7 bases, 18 bases remained unmatched. The CDR3 sequence is 18 residues long. The CDR3 protein is CASSLDRGGRARMNEQFF. CDR3 nucleotides: TGCGCCAGCAGCTTAGATCGAGGTGGGAGGGCTCGAATGAATGAGCAGTTCTTC.

The rearrangement uses TRBV11-2 and TRBJ2-7; TRBD1 matches 7 bases. This CDR3 comprises 13 residues. The germline gives CDR1 SGHAT, CDR2 FQNNGV. With 1 base clipped from V and 3 bases from J, the junction kept 0 bases outside the gene matches. In DNA form, the CDR3 reads TGTGCCAGCAGCTTAGGGACAGGCTACGAGCAGTACTTC. This sequence encodes CASSLGTGYEQYF.

This clone was observed a handful of times. The chain joins TRBV28 to TRBJ1-1, with 7 bases identical to TRBD1. This CDR3 has 13 residues. Germline assignment: CDR1 MDHEN and CDR2 SYDVKM. J was trimmed by 1 base and V by 6 bases; bases with no gene match: 2. CDR3 region: CASRGTENTEAFF. In DNA, the CDR3 is TGTGCCAGCAGGGGGACAGAGAACACTGAAGCTTTCTTT.

This rearrangement joins TRBV28 to TRBJ1-2, with D perhaps TRBD1 (5 bases). Per the germline V gene, CDR1 is MDHEN and CDR2 is SYDVKM. Trimming removed 6 bases from V and 2 bases from J, with 13 bases in between. This CDR3 region has 14 residues. The CDR3 DNA is TGTGCCAGCAGCCGACCGACAGAGAACTATGGCTACACCTTC. This encodes CASSRPTENYGYTF.

The chain employs TRBV6-5 and TRBJ2-7; D possibly corresponds to TRBD1 (5 bases). CDR3 length: 15 residues. V lost 0 bases and J lost 6, with 15 bases in between. Germline V gene data show CDR1 as MNHEY and CDR2 as SVGAGI. In DNA, the CDR3 is TGTGCCAGCAGTTACTCTTTGACAGCCCCGGGCGAGCAGTACTTC. Protein product: CASSYSLTAPGEQYF.

Worth noting for this clone: Other DNA sequences from this sample encode an identical CDR3 as well. The chain uses TRBV11-3 and TRBJ2-1; a possible D gene is TRBD2 (6 bases). V lost 1 base, J lost 5 bases, and 6 bases lay in between. In germline, CDR1 is SGHNT, CDR2 YENEEA. CDR3 length: 13 amino acids. As DNA, the CDR3 is TGTGCCAGCAGCTTAGCGGGAGACAATGAGCAGTTCTTC. Protein: CASSLAGDNEQFF.

The chain carries TRBV4-3 and TRBJ1-2; D uncertain. CDR3 length: 15 amino acids. The V and J ends lost 2 bases and 3 bases respectively, with 13 bases between them. Germline CDR1 is LGHNA and CDR2 is YSLEER. CDR3 in DNA: TGCGCCAGCAGCCAACGCGCTCCAAATGACTATGGCTACACCTTC. Translated: CASSQRAPNDYGYTF.

The chain recombines TRBV5-1 with TRBJ2-6; D is undetermined. V shed 4 bases and J shed 0 bases, with 5 bases lying between them. CDR1 is SGHRS and CDR2 is YFSETQ in the germline V gene. The CDR3 runs to 14 residues. CDR3 sequence: CASSLYSGANVLTF. CDR3 bases: TGCGCCAGCAGCCTATACTCTGGGGCCAACGTCCTGACTTTC.

This clone was seen a handful of times. The rearrangement links TRBV25-1 to TRBJ1-1, with D unresolved. This CDR3 region has 13 residues. Germline V gives CDR1 MGHDK, CDR2 SYGVNS. The V end lost 1 base, the J end lost 4 bases, and 7 bases lay between the germline ends. CDR3 DNA sequence: TGTGCCAGCAGTGAATCTGAGGGCACTGAAGCTTTCTTT. Its translation is CASSESEGTEAFF.

This chain connects TRBV7-9 to TRBJ1-2; the D gene is possibly TRBD1 (6 bases). There are 15 residues in the CDR3. Germline CDR1 SEHNR, CDR2 FQNEAQ (reference sequence). Trimming removed 1 base at V and 7 bases at J, with 16 bases between. The CDR3 DNA sequence: TGTGCCAGCAGCTTAGAAGTGGGGGGGCACGGTGGCTACACCTTC. As protein: CASSLEVGGHGGYTF.

This clone appeared a single time. The V call is TRBV5-4, the J call TRBJ2-1; 9 bases fit TRBD2. Germline V CDR1 and CDR2: SGHNT, YYREEE (reference sequence). With 5 bases clipped from V and 1 base from J, the junction kept 13 bases outside the gene matches. This CDR3 region has 18 residues. The CDR3 loop reads CASRPGSRGGASYNEQFF. The CDR3 DNA follows: TGTGCCAGCAGACCTGGGAGTCGCGGGGGGGCGTCCTACAATGAGCAGTTCTTC.

Note on this clone: The sample contains more than one DNA sequence encoding this CDR3. The rearrangement links TRBV5-6 to TRBJ1-3, with D uncertain. Deletions cut 3 bases from V and 0 bases from J, with 4 bases between. Germline CDR1 reads SGHDT; CDR2 reads YYEEEE. The CDR3 spans 13 residues. The CDR3 nucleotides are TGTGCCAGCAGCTCCATCTCTGGAAACACCATATATTTT. It is translated as CASSSISGNTIYF.

This clone was seen only a few times. V gene TRBV9 combines with J gene TRBJ2-7; 9 bases map to TRBD2. Germline trimming cut 5 bases from V and 5 bases from J; bases unmatched to any gene: 5. The CDR3 contains 13 residues. Looked up from germline, CDR1 is SGDLS and CDR2 is YYNGEE. The CDR3: CASRSSGSNEQYF. The CDR3, as DNA: TGTGCCAGCAGAAGTAGCGGGAGTAACGAGCAGTACTTC.

The CDR3 reads CASSLGQRRGYNEQFF. In nucleotides, the CDR3 is TGTGCCAGCAGCTTAGGCCAGAGGCGGGGGTACAATGAGCAGTTCTTC. V gene TRBV4-2 combines with J gene TRBJ2-1, with 7 bases that match TRBD2. The junction had 11 bases not matched to a gene; V was cut back by 5 bases and J by 4 bases. Germline V gene sequence: CDR1 LGHNA, CDR2 YNFKEQ. The CDR3 loop spans 16 amino acids.

V and J are TRBV6-1 and TRBJ1-5; 7 nucleotides align to TRBD1. The CDR3 loop spans 13 amino acids. Germline V CDR1 and CDR2: MNHNS, SASEGT. The V segment lost 4 bases and the J segment 6 bases; nucleotides outside the gene matches: 3. CDR3 sequence reads: CASSGDSSQPQHF. The CDR3 DNA sequence: TGTGCCAGCAGTGGGGACAGTAGTCAGCCCCAGCATTTT.

The J gene is TRBJ1-4, the V gene TRBV5-6; 9 bases match TRBD1. Germline-derived CDR1 and CDR2 are SGHDT and YYEEEE. The CDR3 runs to 15 residues. J lost 7 bases, V lost 4 bases, and 8 bases had no gene match. CDR3 in DNA: TGTGCCAGCAGCGGACAGGACAGGGGAGGTGAAAAACTGTTTTTT. Its translation is CASSGQDRGGEKLFF.

The chain joins TRBV5-1 to TRBJ2-1; the match to TRBD2 covers 8 bases. Germline loops: CDR1 SGHRS, CDR2 YFSETQ. V dropped 4 bases and J dropped 0; count of bases not matched to a gene: 3. The CDR3 spans 15 residues. DNA of the CDR3: TGCGCCAGCAGCCCTAGCGGGCGCTCCTACAATGAGCAGTTCTTC. Translating it yields CASSPSGRSYNEQFF.